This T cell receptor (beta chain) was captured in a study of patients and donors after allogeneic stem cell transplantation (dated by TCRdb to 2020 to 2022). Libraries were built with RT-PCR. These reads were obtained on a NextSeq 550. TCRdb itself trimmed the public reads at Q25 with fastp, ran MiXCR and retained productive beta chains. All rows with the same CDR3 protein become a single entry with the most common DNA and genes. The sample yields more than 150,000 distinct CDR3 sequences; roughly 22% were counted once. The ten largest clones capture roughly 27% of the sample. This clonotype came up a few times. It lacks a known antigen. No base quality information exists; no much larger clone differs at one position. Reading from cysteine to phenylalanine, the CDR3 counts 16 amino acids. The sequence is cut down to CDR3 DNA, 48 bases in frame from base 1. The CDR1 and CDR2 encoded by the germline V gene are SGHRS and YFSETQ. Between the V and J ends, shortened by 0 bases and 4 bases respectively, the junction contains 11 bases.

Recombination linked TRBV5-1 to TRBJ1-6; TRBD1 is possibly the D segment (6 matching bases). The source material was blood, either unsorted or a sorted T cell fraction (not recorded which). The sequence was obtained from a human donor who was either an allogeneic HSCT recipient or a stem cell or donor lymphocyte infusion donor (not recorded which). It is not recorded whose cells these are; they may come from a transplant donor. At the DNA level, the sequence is TGCGCCAGCAGCTTGGGTGTACAGGGTTATAATTCACCCCTCCACTTT. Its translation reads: CASSLGVQGYNSPLHF.